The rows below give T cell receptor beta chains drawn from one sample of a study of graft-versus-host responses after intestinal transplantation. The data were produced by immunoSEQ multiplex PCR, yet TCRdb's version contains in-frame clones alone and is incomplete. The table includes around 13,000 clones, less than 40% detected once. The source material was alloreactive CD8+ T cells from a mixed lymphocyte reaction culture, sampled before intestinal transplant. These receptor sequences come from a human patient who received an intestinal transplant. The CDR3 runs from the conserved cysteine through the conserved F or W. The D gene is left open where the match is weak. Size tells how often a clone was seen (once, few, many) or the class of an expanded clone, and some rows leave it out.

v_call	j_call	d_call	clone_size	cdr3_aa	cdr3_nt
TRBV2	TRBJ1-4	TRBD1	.	CASSYDLQGDEKLFF	TGTGCCAGCAGTTACGACCTTCAGGGGGATGAAAAACTGTTTTTT
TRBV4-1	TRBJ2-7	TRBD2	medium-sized	CASSQEGLAGNYEQYF	TGCGCCAGCAGCCAAGAAGGCCTAGCGGGGAACTACGAGCAGTACTTC
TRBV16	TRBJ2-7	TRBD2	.	CASSQVGLAGVLSYEQYF	TGTGCCAGCAGCCAAGTCGGACTAGCGGGGGTTCTATCCTACGAGCAGTACTTC
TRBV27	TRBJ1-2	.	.	CASSSDMGPGNGYTF	TGTGCCAGCAGTTCCGACATGGGGCCCGGGAATGGCTACACCTTC
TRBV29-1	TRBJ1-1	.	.	CSVEGRLRAGTEAFF	TGCAGCGTTGAAGGCAGGTTAAGAGCTGGCACTGAAGCTTTCTTT
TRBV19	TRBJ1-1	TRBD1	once	CASKTSGTANTEAFF	TGTGCCAGTAAGACCTCCGGGACAGCGAACACTGAAGCTTTCTTT
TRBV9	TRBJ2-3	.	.	CASSVDASSTDTQYF	TGTGCCAGCAGCGTAGACGCGAGTAGCACAGATACGCAGTATTTT
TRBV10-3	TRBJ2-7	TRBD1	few	CAIRRRDSISYEQYF	TGTGCCATCAGGCGCCGGGACAGCATCTCCTACGAGCAGTACTTC
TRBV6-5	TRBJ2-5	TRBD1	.	CASSLDRGTQETQYF	TGTGCCAGCAGCCTCGACAGGGGAACTCAAGAGACCCAGTACTTC
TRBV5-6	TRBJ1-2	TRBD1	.	CASSPGQGAYGYTF	TGTGCCAGCAGCCCGGGACAGGGGGCCTATGGCTACACCTTC
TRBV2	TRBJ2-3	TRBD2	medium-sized	CASSEGISGGRDTQYF	TGTGCCAGCAGTGAGGGAATTAGCGGGGGGAGGGATACGCAGTATTTT
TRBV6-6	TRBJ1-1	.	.	CASSYGGMTEAFF	TGTGCCAGCAGTTACGGGGGAATGACTGAAGCTTTCTTT
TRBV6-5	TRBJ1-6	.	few	CASSYSQGPSSPLHF	TGTGCCAGCAGTTACTCGCAGGGACCGAGTTCACCCCTCCACTTT
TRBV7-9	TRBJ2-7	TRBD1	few	CASSKPGQAYEQYF	TGTGCCAGCAGCAAACCGGGACAGGCCTACGAGCAGTACTTC
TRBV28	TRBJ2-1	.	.	CASRYNSYNEQFF	TGTGCCAGCAGGTATAACAGCTACAATGAGCAGTTCTTC
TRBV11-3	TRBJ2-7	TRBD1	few	CASSLTGSGYEQYF	TGTGCCAGCAGCTTGACAGGGTCGGGGTACGAGCAGTACTTC
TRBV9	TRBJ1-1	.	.	CASSVVGHTEAFF	TGTGCCAGCAGCGTAGTAGGGCACACTGAAGCTTTCTTT
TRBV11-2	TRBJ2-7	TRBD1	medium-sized	CASRLGQGAYEQYF	TGTGCCAGCAGACTGGGACAGGGGGCCTACGAGCAGTACTTC
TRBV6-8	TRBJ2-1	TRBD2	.	CASSSSSGLAGGLYNEQFF	TGTGCCAGCAGTTCCTCCTCGGGACTAGCGGGAGGGCTATACAATGAGCAGTTCTTC
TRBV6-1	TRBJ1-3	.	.	CASSEKFSRGAGNTIYF	TGTGCCAGCAGTGAAAAATTTTCGCGGGGGGCTGGAAACACCATATATTTT
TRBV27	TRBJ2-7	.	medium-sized	CASSLRGVTYEQYF	TGTGCCAGCAGTTTACGGGGAGTCACCTACGAGCAGTACTTC
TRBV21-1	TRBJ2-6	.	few	CASRITQQSRANVLTF	TGTGCCAGCAGGATAACGCAACAAAGTCGGGCCAACGTCCTGACTTTC